One T cell receptor beta chain is described in this entry. V gave up 6 bases and J gave up 7 bases; unmatched junction bases: 9. The germline V gene encodes CDR1 MDHEN and CDR2 SYDVKM. This CDR3 has 15 amino acids. The data derive from a study of cytomegalovirus exposure and HLA in healthy donors. The PCR employed 60 Vbeta primers together with 13 Jbeta primers. Sequenced by immunoSEQ multiplex PCR; TCRdb stores in-frame clones only, minus some. The sample shows 170,000 or so clones, roughly 84% of them seen only once. The receptor comes from a boy aged 2 to 10 in good health and CMV-seronegative. Sequenced: PBMCs. This sequence joins TRBV28 and TRBJ1-4, with 9 nucleotides matching TRBD1. The chain's CDR3 is CASSRRDRASEKLFF. The CDR3 nucleotides read TGTGCCAGCAGCCGCCGGGACAGGGCAAGTGAAAAACTGTTTTTT.